The present entry profiles one TCR beta chain with its context. The antigen is not known. The data were obtained in a study of T cells in Graves' hyperthyroidism and ophthalmopathy. Study outcomes and limitations: Blood shared most expanded thyroid clonotypes above 0.001.

TCR beta CDR3 region amplification was performed from RNA transcripts. In the first-round RT-PCR of the TCR CDR3, the HTBI primer set was used. TCRdb called the multiplex PCR reads again in MiXCR, with one record for every CDR3 protein. The sample includes more than 500,000 distinct CDR3 sequences, around 15% of them seen just once. Pregnant or lactating patients were excluded, as were those with uncontrolled infection or other autoimmune disease. The authors obtained PBMCs from over 8.5 ml of fresh peripheral blood. Germline V gene sequence: CDR1 DFQATT, CDR2 SNEGSKA (reference sequence). CDR3 length: 14 amino acids. V lost 1 base to trimming and J lost 0 bases, with 9 bases between them.

The sequence came from a woman aged 40 to 50 with Graves' hyperthyroidism. The rearrangement joins TRBV20-1 to TRBJ1-1, with D unclear. Material: blood. Here the CDR3 reads CSARVGSLNTEAFF. CDR3 bases: TGCAGTGCTAGAGTTGGGAGTTTGAACACTGAAGCTTTCTTT.